Detailed here is one TCR beta chain. J was trimmed by 7 bases and V by 3 bases; bases with no gene match: 10. Germline CDR1 MNHEY, CDR2 SMNVEV (reference sequence). This CDR3 spans 16 amino acids. This entry is derived from a study of blood T cell repertoires in COVID-19. On the study more broadly: Donors in the United States, Italy and Spain gave samples during acute or convalescent COVID-19. T cells, B-cell-depleted T cells, or PBMCs provided the cDNA or gDNA that served as material.

Original methodology: Scientists estimated how many nucleated cells there were by amplifying reference gene primers. TCRdb's table, derived via immunoSEQ multiplex PCR, lists solely in-frame clones and lacks some. The D gene and trimming were derived from the DNA, and the V and J assignments and clone size from that table. The sample holds tens of thousands of clones, around 84% seen once. This sequence joins TRBV27 and TRBJ2-2; 8 bases line up with TRBD2. Sequencing used peripheral blood. This TCR was sampled from a human donor in a cohort sampled during active COVID-19. The CDR3 sequence is CASSLIGLAGNGELFF. The CDR3 nucleotides are TGTGCCAGCAGTTTGATCGGGCTAGCGGGTAACGGGGAGCTGTTTTTT.